This T cell receptor (beta chain) was recorded in a study of T cells in localized non-small cell lung cancer. The assay was immunoSEQ multiplex PCR, and TCRdb's table has in-frame clones only and misses some. The sample lists tens of thousands of clones, around nine tenths occurring once. The sequences come from peripheral blood, collected before any cancer treatment. The sequence came from a woman aged 35 to 69 with stage I squamous cell lung carcinoma.

CDR3 in DNA: TGTGCCAGCAGTTACAGCACAGGGGCGGCCTATGGCTACACCTTC. Translated, it gives CASSYSTGAAYGYTF. The chain is built from TRBV6-6 and TRBJ1-2, with 7 bases matching TRBD1. CDR1 MNHNY and CDR2 SVGAGI come from the germline V gene (reference sequence). With 2 bases clipped from V and 4 bases from J, the junction kept 7 bases outside the gene matches. The CDR3 consists of 15 residues.